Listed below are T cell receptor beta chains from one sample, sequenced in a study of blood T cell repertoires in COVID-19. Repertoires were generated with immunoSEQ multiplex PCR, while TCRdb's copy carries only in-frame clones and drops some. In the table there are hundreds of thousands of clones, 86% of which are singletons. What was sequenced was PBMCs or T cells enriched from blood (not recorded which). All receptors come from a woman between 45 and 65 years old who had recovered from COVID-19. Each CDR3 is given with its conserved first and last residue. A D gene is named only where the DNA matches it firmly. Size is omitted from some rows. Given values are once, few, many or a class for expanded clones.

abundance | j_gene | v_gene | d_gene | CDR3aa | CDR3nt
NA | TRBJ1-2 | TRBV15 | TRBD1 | CATSGGQGPLYGYTF | TGTGCCACCAGCGGGGGACAGGGGCCACTCTATGGCTACACCTTC
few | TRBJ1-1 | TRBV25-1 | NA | CASSESFVGGNTEAFF | TGTGCCAGCAGTGAATCCTTCGTGGGGGGGAACACTGAAGCTTTCTTT
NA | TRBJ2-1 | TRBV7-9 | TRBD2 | CASSSQTLAGLYRHEQFF | TGTGCCAGCAGCTCGCAAACACTAGCGGGCCTCTACCGCCATGAGCAGTTCTTC
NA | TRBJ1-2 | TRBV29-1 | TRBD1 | CSVSEFYRDRQFQMGNYGYTF | TGCAGCGTTTCCGAATTTTACCGGGACAGGCAGTTTCAGATGGGAAACTATGGCTACACCTTC
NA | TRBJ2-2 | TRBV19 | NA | CASSTGLNTGELFF | TGTGCCAGTAGTACTGGACTGAACACCGGGGAGCTGTTTTTT
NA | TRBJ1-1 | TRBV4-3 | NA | CASSQLEGNTEAFF | TGCGCCAGCAGCCAATTAGAGGGGAACACTGAAGCTTTCTTT
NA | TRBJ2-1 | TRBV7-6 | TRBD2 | CASEFRLAGASEQFF | TGTGCCAGCGAATTCCGGCTAGCGGGGGCCAGTGAGCAGTTCTTC
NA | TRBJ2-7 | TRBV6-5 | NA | CASSYSQGRSYEQYF | TGTGCCAGCAGTTACTCCCAGGGAAGAAGTTACGAGCAGTACTTC
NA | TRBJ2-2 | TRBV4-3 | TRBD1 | CASSQRQGADGELFF | TGCGCCAGCAGCCAGCGGCAGGGGGCCGACGGGGAGCTGTTTTTT
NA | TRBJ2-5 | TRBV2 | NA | CATRGGWETQYF | TGTGCCACCCGCGGGGGCTGGGAGACCCAGTACTTC
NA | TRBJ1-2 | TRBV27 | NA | CASSLSDLGPGYTF | TGTGCCAGCAGTTTATCGGATTTGGGCCCTGGCTACACCTTC
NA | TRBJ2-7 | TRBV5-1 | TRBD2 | CASSPSLAGASYEQYF | TGCGCCAGCAGCCCCTCCTTAGCGGGAGCCTCCTACGAGCAGTACTTC
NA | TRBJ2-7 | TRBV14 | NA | CASSQDAWGRSGEQYF | TGTGCCAGCAGCCAAGATGCTTGGGGCCGCTCTGGCGAGCAGTACTTC
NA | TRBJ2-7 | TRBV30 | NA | CAWSWGKSYEQYF | TGTGCCTGGAGTTGGGGCAAGTCCTACGAGCAGTACTTC
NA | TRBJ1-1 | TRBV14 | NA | CASGGYTEAFF | TGTGCCAGTGGGGGGTACACTGAAGCTTTCTTT
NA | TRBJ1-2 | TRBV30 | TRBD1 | CAWRGQGGGYTF | TGTGCCTGGAGGGGACAGGGGGGTGGCTACACCTTC
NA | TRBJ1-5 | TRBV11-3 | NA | CASAATPIGNQPQHF | TGTGCCAGCGCCGCGACACCGATAGGCAATCAGCCCCAGCATTTT
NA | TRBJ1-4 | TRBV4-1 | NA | CASSLRVTTNEKLFF | TGCGCCAGCAGCCTGAGGGTTACGACTAATGAAAAACTGTTTTTT
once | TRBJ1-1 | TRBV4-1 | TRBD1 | CASSRAGGNTEAFF | TGCGCCAGCAGTCGGGCAGGGGGGAACACTGAAGCTTTCTTT
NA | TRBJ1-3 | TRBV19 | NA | CASIPEGPFSGNTIYF | TGTGCCAGTATCCCGGAGGGGCCCTTCTCTGGAAACACCATATATTTT
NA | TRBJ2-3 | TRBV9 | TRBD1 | CASSVDGGTGSTDTQYF | TGTGCCAGCAGCGTAGACGGCGGGACAGGGAGCACAGATACGCAGTATTTT
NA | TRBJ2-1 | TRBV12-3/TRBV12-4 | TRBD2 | CASRRTSGGEQFF | TGTGCCAGCAGAAGGACTAGCGGAGGTGAGCAGTTCTTC
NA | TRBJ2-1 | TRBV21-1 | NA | CASSKGRTSCEQFF | TGTGCCAGCAGCAAAGGTCGGACTTCATGCGAGCAGTTCTTC
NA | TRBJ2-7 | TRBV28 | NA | CASTQIRAGREQYF | TGTGCCAGCACCCAAATACGCGCGGGGCGGGAGCAGTACTTC
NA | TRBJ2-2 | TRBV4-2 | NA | CASSQDQGPSTGELFF | TGTGCCAGCAGCCAAGATCAGGGTCCAAGCACCGGGGAGCTGTTTTTT
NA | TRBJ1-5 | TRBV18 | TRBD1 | CASSPGQGQQPQHF | TGTGCCAGCTCCCCGGGACAGGGACAACAGCCCCAGCATTTT